This T cell receptor beta chain was recovered during a study of blood T cell repertoires in COVID-19. Profiled with immunoSEQ multiplex PCR; TCRdb holds only in-frame clones, not every one. The profile shows fewer than 350,000 clones, around 88% of them singletons. The CDR3 contains 13 residues. V was shortened by 2 bases and J by 6 bases, with 13 bases between the two germline ends. Germline loops: CDR1 GTSNPN, CDR2 SVGIG (reference sequence). The sequencing sample was made of peripheral blood. The clonotype was recovered from a man aged 40-49 years with acute or convalescent COVID-19. The rearrangement joins TRBV30 to TRBJ1-1, with D maybe TRBD1 (6 bases). Written as DNA, the CDR3 is TGTGCCTGGAGTAGGGGGGGGGAATCTGAAGCTTTCTTT. Amino acid sequence: CAWSRGGESEAFF.